This entry concerns a single T cell receptor (beta chain). This sample is part of a study of blood T cell repertoires in COVID-19. Across the whole study: The United States, Italy and Spain supplied acute and convalescent COVID-19 samples. Sources were T cells, B-cell-depleted T cells, or PBMCs; the material itself was cDNA or gDNA.

Authors' methods: Amplification with reference gene primers provided the estimates of nucleated cell counts. Clones were sequenced by immunoSEQ multiplex PCR, and TCRdb holds only the in-frame ones, with some missing. The DNA was the basis for D and trimming; V, J and clone size are from that table. The sample lists 85,000 to 120,000 clones; under 90% were seen once. The receptor was derived from a woman aged 60-70 years with acute or convalescent COVID-19. Sequencing was done on a sample of peripheral blood.

CDR3 coding DNA: TGTGCCTGGGGGAAAGGACAGGGAGGAGGGCAGTACTTC. This codes for CAWGKGQGGGQYF. This chain links TRBV30 with TRBJ2-7; 8 bases fit TRBD1. In germline, CDR1 is GTSNPN, CDR2 SVGIG (reference sequence). With V trimmed by 5 bases and J by 9 bases, 12 bases remained unmatched. There are 13 residues in the CDR3.